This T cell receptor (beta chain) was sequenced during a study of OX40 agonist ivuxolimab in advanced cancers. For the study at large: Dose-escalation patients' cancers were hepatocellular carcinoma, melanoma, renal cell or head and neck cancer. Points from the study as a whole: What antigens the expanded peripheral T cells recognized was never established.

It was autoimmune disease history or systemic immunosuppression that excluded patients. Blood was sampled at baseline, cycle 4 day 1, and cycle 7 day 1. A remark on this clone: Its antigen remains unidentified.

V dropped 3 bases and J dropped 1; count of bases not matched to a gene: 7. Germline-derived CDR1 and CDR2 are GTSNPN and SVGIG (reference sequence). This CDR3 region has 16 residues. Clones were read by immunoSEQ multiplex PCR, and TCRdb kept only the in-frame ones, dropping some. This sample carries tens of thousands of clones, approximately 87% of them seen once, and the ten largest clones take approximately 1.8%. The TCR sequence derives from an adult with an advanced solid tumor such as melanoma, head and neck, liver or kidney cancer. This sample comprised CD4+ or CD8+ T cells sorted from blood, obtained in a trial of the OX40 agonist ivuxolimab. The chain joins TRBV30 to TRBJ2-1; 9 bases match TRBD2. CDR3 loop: CAWRSSSGKSYNEQFF. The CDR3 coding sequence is TGTGCCTGGAGGAGTTCTAGCGGGAAATCCTACAATGAGCAGTTCTTC.